This record concerns one TCR beta chain sequence. Its antigen is still unknown. Base-call qualities are not available, and no considerably larger clone is one nucleotide away. CDR1 is given as SGHTA and CDR2 as FQGNSA, both from the germline V gene. The CDR3 numbers 13 residues from cysteine through phenylalanine. Just the 39-base CDR3 DNA is kept, in frame starting at base 1. Trimming takes 1 base from V and 11 bases from J, and the germline ends sit 14 bases apart. This specimen belongs to a study of Siglec-9 on CD8 T cells in melanoma (dated by TCRdb to the late 2010s). Background for the entire study: In this study, researchers looked at how Siglec-9 is expressed on CD8+ T cells and what Siglec-9 does to regulate T cells within the melanoma tumor microenvironment.

Library preparation was by the immunoSEQ multiplex PCR assay. TCRdb limited this immuneACCESS table to in-frame rearrangements with V and J called. A share of clones is missing; checked studies link under half to unresolved V genes, and the rest is unexplained. The sample data list approximately 35,000 clones, and about 86% of these were observed just once. The ten largest make up under 2% of the sample. Study-level results and caveats: According to the reported findings, Siglec-9 marked and regulated a subset of effector memory CD8+ T cells that seemed to build up inside melanoma tumors.

The chain joins TRBV7-2 to TRBJ1-1, with TRBD1 perhaps the D gene, on 6 matching bases. This TCR was recovered from a human donor in good health. The material sequenced was Siglec-9- CD8+ T cells sorted from blood. The meaning of the sample's cell subset or site label: CD8 T cells lacking Siglec-9. The sequenced DNA: TGTGCCAGCAGCTTAGAGGTTCAGGGGCTGGCTTTCTTT. Protein translation: CASSLEVQGLAFF.